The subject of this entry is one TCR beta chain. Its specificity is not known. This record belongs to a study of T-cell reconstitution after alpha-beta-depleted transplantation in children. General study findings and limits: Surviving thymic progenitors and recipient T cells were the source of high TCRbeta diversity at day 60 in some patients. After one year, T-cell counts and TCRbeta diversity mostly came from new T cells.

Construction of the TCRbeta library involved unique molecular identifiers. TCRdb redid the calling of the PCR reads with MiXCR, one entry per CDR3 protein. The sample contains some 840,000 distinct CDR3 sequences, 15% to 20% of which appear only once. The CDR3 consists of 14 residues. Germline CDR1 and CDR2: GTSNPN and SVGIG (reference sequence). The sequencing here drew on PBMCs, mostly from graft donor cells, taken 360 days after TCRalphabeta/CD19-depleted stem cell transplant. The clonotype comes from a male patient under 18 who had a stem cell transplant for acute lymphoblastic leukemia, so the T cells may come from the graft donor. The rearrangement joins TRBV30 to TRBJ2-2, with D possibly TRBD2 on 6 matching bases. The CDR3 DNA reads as TGTGCTTCTACTACGGGACTCCTCACCGGGGAGCTGTTTTTT. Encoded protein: CASTTGLLTGELFF.